This TCR beta chain was sequenced in a study of T cell responses to AZD1222 COVID-19 vaccine. Method: immunoSEQ multiplex PCR; TCRdb's copy keeps in-frame clones and lacks some. Among fewer than 90,000 clones, just over 85% were seen once, and the ten largest hold 5.6%. The CDR3 loop spans 18 amino acids. This sequence joins TRBV12-2 and TRBJ2-3; TRBD2 is taken as the D call from the table, unchecked against the DNA. TRBV12-2 represents a pseudogene. Sequenced here: peripheral blood, sampled 28 days after the second AZD1222 dose. The sequence came from an adult who received the AZD1222 COVID-19 vaccine. CDR3 loop: CASRLELGGRARRDTQYF. The CDR3 bases are TGTGCAAGTCGCTTAGAGTTGGGCGGGAGGGCTAGAAGAGATACGCAGTATTTT.